This T cell receptor beta chain emerged from a study of T cells in Graves' hyperthyroidism and ophthalmopathy. This clonotype was recorded many times. Trimming stripped 3 bases from V and 5 bases from J, with 22 bases between. The CDR3 runs to 17 residues. Germline V gene data show CDR1 as SEHNR and CDR2 as FQNEAQ (reference sequence). The CDR3 regions of TCR beta were amplified from RNA transcripts. Using the HTBI primer set, a first-round RT-PCR was run on the TCR CDR3. One entry per CDR3 protein results from TCRdb running MiXCR on the multiplex PCR reads. The sample shows around 250,000 distinct CDR3 sequences, about 14% of them seen only once.

The sequence was collected from a woman between 40 and 50 years old with Graves' hyperthyroidism that later progressed to Graves' ophthalmopathy. Material: blood. V gene TRBV7-9 combines with J gene TRBJ2-5; possibly TRBD1 for D (7 bases). The CDR3 spells CASSFPLLRGRYETQYF. In DNA, the CDR3 is TGTGCCAGCAGCTTCCCATTGCTCAGGGGGAGGTACGAGACCCAGTACTTC.